This passage covers 13 T cell receptor beta chains from one sample sequenced in a study of tumor and adjacent non-tumor tissue in lung cancer. The library came from three nested PCR rounds adapted from ARM-PCR protocols. One entry per CDR3 protein, called by TCRdb with MiXCR from the multiplex PCR reads. The table shows 70,000 to 90,000 distinct CDR3 sequences, with roughly 73% occurring only once. No cell sorting was done before RNA was extracted from the tissue. The sequenced sample was lung tumor tissue. The origin of the receptors is a woman in her 50s with non-small cell lung cancer.

About this clonotype: Relative to the germline gene, one junction end is altered; a read error may explain this. The chain links TRBV6-6 to TRBJ2-5; unclear D gene. This CDR3 spans 13 amino acids. Germline assignment: CDR1 MNHNY and CDR2 SVGAGI (reference sequence). The CDR3 DNA reads as TGTGCCAGCAGCCCTATTAACGGAGAGACCCGGTACTTC. It yields the protein CASSPINGETRYF.

V is TRBV5-1 and J is TRBJ1-5; maybe TRBD1 (5 bases). The CDR3 covers 13 residues. Germline CDR1 reads SGHRS; CDR2 reads YFSETQ. V lost 5 bases and J 7 bases, leaving 13 bases between the germline ends. The DNA for the CDR3 is TGCGCCAGCAGTACAGAGGGGTTACAGCCCCAGCATTTT. It translates to CASSTEGLQPQHF.

This clonotype was counted a few times. The chain joins TRBV18 to TRBJ1-1; possible D gene TRBD1, 5 bases. V was clipped by 0 bases and J by 0 bases, with 14 bases between them. The CDR3 runs 17 residues. Germline loops: CDR1 KGHSH, CDR2 LQKENI. CDR3 region: CASSPPGAGSMNTEAFF. For the CDR3, the DNA is TGTGCCAGCTCACCACCCGGAGCAGGGAGCATGAACACTGAAGCTTTCTTT.

Ten or more counts support this clonotype. This chain joins TRBV29-1 and TRBJ2-1, with 7 bases identical to TRBD2. V lost 4 bases to trimming and J lost 6 bases; unmatched junction nucleotides: 12. The CDR3 has 15 residues. The germline V gene encodes CDR1 SQVTM and CDR2 ANQGSEA. The CDR3: CSVVGGSWGGNEQFF. CDR3 bases: TGCAGCGTTGTGGGCGGGAGTTGGGGGGGCAATGAGCAGTTCTTC.

V is TRBV29-1 and J is TRBJ2-7; TRBD1 matches 7 bases. Germline CDR1 is SQVTM and CDR2 is ANQGSEA. V gave up 8 bases and J gave up 6 bases; unmatched junction bases: 19. The CDR3 length is 15 residues. CDR3 residues: CSIRLGGTGVSEQYF. The CDR3 DNA reads as TGCAGCATCAGGTTGGGCGGTACAGGGGTGAGCGAGCAGTACTTC.

About this clonotype itself: Germline is not matched at one junction end, which may reflect a read error. Written as DNA, the CDR3 is TGTAGCGTTGACGCCATTGGGCAGGGCCGTGAAAAACTGTTTTTT. It encodes CSVDAIGQGREKLFF. The rearrangement joins TRBV29-1 to TRBJ1-4; tentative D call: TRBD1 (5 bases). Germline V gene lookup returns CDR1 SQVTM and CDR2 ANQGSEA. The CDR3 contains 15 residues.

Comments on this clonotype: A read error may account for a junction end that differs from germline. V gene TRBV29-1 combines with J gene TRBJ2-1; TRBD2 agrees at 8 bases. The germline CDR1 and CDR2 sequences are SQVTM and ANQGSEA. The CDR3 runs to 16 residues. CDR3 in amino acids: CRVEGKRESSYNMQFF. CDR3 DNA: TGCCGCGTCGAAGGGAAGCGGGAGAGCTCCTACAATATGCAGTTCTTC.

This clonotype has more than one count but fewer than ten. The gene calls are TRBV25-1 and TRBJ2-3; a weak D match, TRBD2 (5 bases). Germline assignment: CDR1 MGHDK and CDR2 SYGVNS. The V gene lost 4 bases and the J gene lost 7 bases, with 12 bases spanning the gap. The CDR3 contains 13 residues. The CDR3 here is CASSGRVTNTQYF. The CDR3 bases are TGTGCCAGCAGTGGGCGGGTAACAAATACGCAGTATTTT.

The rearrangement uses TRBV29-1 and TRBJ1-1; 8 bases match TRBD1. The CDR3 loop spans 13 amino acids. The V gene's germline CDR1 is SQVTM and CDR2 ANQGSEA. V shed 7 bases, J shed 1 base, and the junction held 5 bases outside the gene matches. CDR3 coding DNA: TGCAGCGAACCCGGGACAGGGAACACTGAAGCTTTCTTT. The encoded protein is CSEPGTGNTEAFF.

This clonotype was counted at least ten times. The rearrangement joins TRBV30 to TRBJ2-7, with D possibly matching TRBD1 (5 bases). CDR1 and CDR2 from the germline V gene are GTSNPN and SVGIG (reference sequence). V lost 5 bases and J 1 base, leaving 18 bases between the germline ends. The CDR3 totals 15 residues. The CDR3 nucleotides are TGTGCCTGGCTCCCGAGAAGGGGCACGTCCTACGAGCAGTACTTC. Amino acid sequence: CAWLPRRGTSYEQYF.

The V and J genes are TRBV10-2 and TRBJ1-1, with D uncertain. Germline V CDR1 and CDR2: WSHSY, SAAADI. This CDR3 has 14 residues. The V end was cut by 5 bases, the J end by 5 bases, with 15 bases between. The CDR3 bases are TGCGCCAGCAGTTATCGGGCCAGAGGGACTGAAGCTTTCTTT. It is translated as CASSYRARGTEAFF.

This sequence joins TRBV7-9 and TRBJ2-1; D may match TRBD1 or TRBD2 (5 bases each). This CDR3 is built from 18 residues. Germline V gives CDR1 SEHNR, CDR2 FQNEAQ (reference sequence). V lost 3 bases and J 7 bases, leaving 25 bases between the germline ends. In DNA, the CDR3 is TGTGCCAGCAGCTTTCTTGGCTCCGACGGGACCCTCCTGAATGAGCAGTTCTTC. Translating gives CASSFLGSDGTLLNEQFF.

A remark on this clonotype: One end of the junction fails to match germline, which may point to a read error. The chain combines TRBV20-1 with TRBJ2-7; 9 nucleotides line up with TRBD1. The length of the CDR3 is 14 residues. Germline CDR1 and CDR2: DFQATT and SNEGSKA (reference sequence). CDR3 amino acids: CNARSTGTGNIPYF. As DNA, the CDR3 is TGCAATGCTAGATCTACCGGGACAGGGAATATTCCATACTTC.